The clone carrying this TCR beta chain has only a few counts. The antigen is undetermined. The data were obtained in a study of human T cells and chemical hapten exposure. Study-level background: Patients were given diphenylcyclopropenone on the scalp weekly across the roughly 25-week study.

The length of the CDR3 is 12 residues. Germline V CDR1 and CDR2: MDHEN, SYDVKM. V lost 7 bases to trimming and J lost 7 bases, with 13 bases between them. TCRdb itself ran the RACE reads through MiXCR, one entry per CDR3 protein. The sample yields under 200,000 distinct CDR3 sequences, just under 30% seen once. Study-wide points: Versus controls, expanded TCRs had significantly more large CDR3 similarity clusters. After DPC sensitization, TCRs above 1 in 1000 frequency showed no change. Correlating positively with patch test score were the PT1 expanded TCR counts.

As for time point: pre-sensitization, week 0. As for treatment: therapeutic diphenylcyclopropenone sensitization with weekly scalp DPC. The chain is built from TRBV28 and TRBJ1-2; perhaps TRBD1 as D (5 bases). This TCR came from a woman aged 30 to 39 with alopecia areata. Some clones in this sample may be carry-over from other donors' samples. The sequencing here drew on whole blood, taken in connection with sensitization to the hapten diphenylcyclopropenone (DPC). CDR3 in DNA: TGTGCCAGCACTCGCTGGGGGACTGGCTACACCTTC. Protein: CASTRWGTGYTF.